This T cell receptor (beta chain) was sequenced in a study of blood T cell repertoires in COVID-19. Across the whole study: PBMCs, B-cell-depleted T cells, or T cells were the source of the cDNA or gDNA that made up the material.

Participants were aged 18 to 89 years, lived in 25 or so US areas, and enrolled virtually. Cohorts were based on clinical histories the participants reported. This CDR3 region has 14 residues. V lost 0 bases and J lost 3, with 8 bases in between. Germline V CDR1 and CDR2: SGHDN, FVKESK. Authors' processing steps: Amplification with reference gene primers provided the estimates of nucleated cell counts. The assay was immunoSEQ multiplex PCR, and TCRdb's table has in-frame clones only and misses some. V and J calls and clone size are as listed in that table; D and trimming were resolved from the DNA. This table holds about 220,000 clones, approximately 90% found once.

The specimen was PBMCs or T cells enriched from blood (not recorded which). This receptor was identified in a woman in her thirties with acute COVID-19. The chain uses TRBV14 and TRBJ1-2, with unresolved D. This CDR3 is CASSQESLYYGYTF. CDR3 coding DNA: TGTGCCAGCAGCCAAGAGAGTCTGTACTATGGCTACACCTTC.